This T cell receptor beta chain is from a study of cytotoxic CD8 clonotypes in ibrutinib-treated CLL. Germline V gene lookup returns CDR1 MGHRA and CDR2 YSYEKL. V lost 4 bases and J lost 3; bases outside the gene matches: 6. The CDR3 is 16 residues long. The repertoire was sequenced with immunoSEQ multiplex PCR; TCRdb's copy has only in-frame clones and lacks some. The sample has roughly 300,000 clones, roughly three quarters seen once. The sample here was PBMCs, taken at disease progression, from a patient treated with ibrutinib. The chain has TRBV4-1 and TRBJ2-7; TRBD2 agrees at 13 bases. The TCR originated in a human donor with chronic lymphocytic leukemia. The CDR3 region has the DNA TGCGCCAGCAGCCGCACGGGACTAGCGGGAATCTACGAGCAGTACTTC. Amino acid sequence: CASSRTGLAGIYEQYF.